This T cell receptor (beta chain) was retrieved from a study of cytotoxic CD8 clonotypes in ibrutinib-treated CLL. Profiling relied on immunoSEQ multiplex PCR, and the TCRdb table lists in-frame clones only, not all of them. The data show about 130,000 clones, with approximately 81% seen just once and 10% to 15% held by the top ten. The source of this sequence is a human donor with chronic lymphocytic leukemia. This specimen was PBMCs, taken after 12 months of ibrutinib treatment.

CDR3 bases: TGTGCCAGCAGTTTAGCCGTAGACATCTCCTATGGCTACACCTTC. Protein product: CASSLAVDISYGYTF. The chain combines TRBV28 with TRBJ1-2; D remains ambiguous. V was trimmed by 2 bases and J by 4 bases, leaving 14 bases between them. Germline-derived CDR1 and CDR2 are MDHEN and SYDVKM. The CDR3 runs to 15 residues.